These 18 T cell receptor beta chains were all obtained from the same sample, sequenced in a study of OX40 agonist ivuxolimab in advanced cancers. Data came from immunoSEQ multiplex PCR; TCRdb stores just in-frame clones and leaves some out. The table lists fewer than 200,000 clones, 90% to 95% of them singletons. Sequencing used CD4+ or CD8+ T cells sorted from blood, obtained in a trial of the OX40 agonist ivuxolimab. The source of these receptors is an adult with an advanced solid tumor such as melanoma, head and neck, liver or kidney cancer.

As regards this clone: Distinct nucleotide sequences in the sample also encode this CDR3. The gene calls are TRBV18 and TRBJ2-3; D is undetermined. Trimming removed 3 bases from V and 4 bases from J, with 2 bases in between. This CDR3 comprises 11 residues. Germline V gives CDR1 KGHSH, CDR2 LQKENI. The CDR3 region is CASSPADTQYF. The CDR3 bases are TGTGCCAGCTCACCTGCAGATACGCAGTATTTT.

This clone was recorded only once. This chain joins TRBV6-5 and TRBJ2-7; D possibly corresponds to TRBD1 (6 bases). Trimming shortened V by 8 bases and J by 0 bases, and 17 bases separated the two germline ends. The germline gives CDR1 MNHEY, CDR2 SVGAGI. The CDR3 runs 15 residues. CDR3 protein: CASLRGTGSSYEQYF. The CDR3 region has the DNA TGTGCCAGCCTCCGCGGCACAGGGAGCTCCTACGAGCAGTACTTC.

The chain recombines TRBV6-5 with TRBJ1-2, with unresolved D. Trimming left V 0 bases short and J 2 bases short, with 10 bases between. There are 15 residues in the CDR3. From germline, CDR1 is MNHEY and CDR2 SVGAGI. The CDR3: CASSYSEARNYGYTF. The CDR3 nucleotides read TGTGCCAGCAGTTACTCGGAGGCAAGGAACTATGGCTACACCTTC.

The chain carries TRBV20-1 and TRBJ1-1; no reliable D call. The germline V and J ends were trimmed by 6 bases and 1 base, with 6 bases remaining between them. The CDR3 consists of 11 residues. Germline V lookup: CDR1 DFQATT, CDR2 SNEGSKA (reference sequence). The CDR3: CSARQNTEAFF. The DNA of the CDR3 is TGCAGTGCACGACAGAACACTGAAGCTTTCTTT.

The V gene is TRBV29-1, the J gene TRBJ2-1; the D gene could be TRBD1 or TRBD2 (6 bases each). V was trimmed by 0 bases and J by 4 bases, leaving 22 bases between them. Germline V gene lookup returns CDR1 SQVTM and CDR2 ANQGSEA. The CDR3 has 18 amino acids. The CDR3 reads CSVEDAIGGTQSYNEQFF. The CDR3 DNA reads as TGCAGCGTTGAAGATGCCATAGGCGGGACACAGAGTTACAATGAGCAGTTCTTC.

About this clone: The sample contains more than one DNA sequence encoding this CDR3. The gene calls are TRBV9 and TRBJ1-2; D remains ambiguous. The CDR3 sequence is 13 residues long. Germline V gene lookup returns CDR1 SGDLS and CDR2 YYNGEE. V was clipped by 0 bases and J by 2 bases, with 5 bases between them. Here the CDR3 DNA reads TGTGCCAGCAGCGTAGCAGCGAACTATGGCTACACCTTC. It codes for CASSVAANYGYTF.

The V gene is TRBV27, the J gene TRBJ2-1, with 8 bases matching TRBD1. The V gene's germline CDR1 is MNHEY and CDR2 SMNVEV (reference sequence). The CDR3 has 15 residues. The junction had 13 bases not matched to a gene; V was cut back by 9 bases and J by 6 bases. For the CDR3, the DNA is TGTGCCAGTCGGCCTGGACAGGGCGGAATCAATGAGCAGTTCTTC. Protein: CASRPGQGGINEQFF.

V gene TRBV11-3 combines with J gene TRBJ1-1; D gene unclear. The CDR3 sequence is 13 residues long. Trimming pared 4 bases from V and 1 base from J, leaving 7 bases between. The germline V gene has CDR1 SGHNT and CDR2 YENEEA. CDR3 nucleotide sequence: TGTGCCAGCAGCTGGAATACGAACACTGAAGCTTTCTTT. Its protein product is CASSWNTNTEAFF. The entire variable domain, with the rest obtained from reference TRBV11-3 and TRBJ1-1, is as follows: EAGVVQSPRYKIIEKKQPVAFWCNPISGHNTLYWYLQNLGQGPELLIRYENEEAVDDSQLPKDRFSAERLKGVDSTLKIQPAELGDSAVYLCASSWNTNTEAFFGQGTRLTVV.

Turning to this clone: Different DNA sequences within this sample yield the same CDR3. The chain employs TRBV18 and TRBJ1-5, with 8 bases that match TRBD1. V dropped 3 bases and J dropped 6; count of bases not matched to a gene: 1. Germline values: CDR1 KGHSH, CDR2 LQKENI. The CDR3 is 13 residues long. For the CDR3, the DNA is TGTGCCAGCTCACCCGACAGGGGTCAGCCCCAGCATTTT. This encodes CASSPDRGQPQHF.

This clone was seen just once. The chain is built from TRBV18 and TRBJ2-5, with D perhaps TRBD1 (6 bases). CDR1 and CDR2 from the germline V gene are KGHSH and LQKENI. The V gene lost 1 base and the J gene lost 6 bases, with 15 bases spanning the gap. There are 15 residues in the CDR3. CDR3 in amino acids: CASSPQQGTSKTQYF. The CDR3 coding sequence is TGTGCCAGCTCACCACAACAGGGAACGTCGAAGACCCAGTACTTC.

The chain employs TRBV28 and TRBJ1-2; weak D call: TRBD1 (6 bases). Deletions cut 8 bases from V and 8 bases from J, with 18 bases between. The CDR3 loop spans 13 amino acids. Looked up from germline, CDR1 is MDHEN and CDR2 is SYDVKM. The CDR3 nucleotides read TGTGCCAGCGGACAAAGGGGGGCGCGGGGCTACACCTTC. It encodes CASGQRGARGYTF.

The chain joins TRBV18 to TRBJ2-2; D uncertain. V gave up 3 bases and J gave up 4 bases, with 6 bases separating them. This CDR3 region has 13 residues. Germline CDR1 reads KGHSH; CDR2 reads LQKENI. CDR3 bases: TGTGCCAGCTCACCTACAAGCACCGGGGAGCTGTTTTTT. This gives the protein CASSPTSTGELFF. Using reference TRBV18 and TRBJ2-2 for the parts outside the CDR3, the full variable domain is NAGVMQNPRHLVRRRGQEARLRCSPMKGHSHVYWYRQLPEEGLKFMVYLQKENIIDESGMPKERFSAEFPKEGPSILRIQQVVRGDSAAYFCASSPTSTGELFFGEGSRLTVL.

The V and J genes are TRBV4-1 and TRBJ2-4; D is possibly TRBD1 (5 bases). Trimming left V 0 bases short and J 10 bases short, with 7 bases between. In germline, CDR1 is MGHRA, CDR2 YSYEKL. The CDR3 has 12 amino acids. CDR3 sequence: CASSQDQGIQYF. The CDR3 DNA reads TGCGCCAGCAGCCAAGACCAGGGAATTCAGTACTTC.

The rearrangement links TRBV20-1 to TRBJ2-1, with D perhaps matching TRBD2 (5 bases). This CDR3 is 11 amino acids long. Germline V gene sequence: CDR1 DFQATT, CDR2 SNEGSKA (reference sequence). V was shortened by 7 bases and J by 8 bases, with 12 bases between the two germline ends. Written as DNA, the CDR3 is TGCAGTGTGGCAGCGGAAGATGAGCAGTTCTTC. Residues: CSVAAEDEQFF.

The gene calls are TRBV6-1 and TRBJ2-7; D remains unclear. V lost 6 bases to trimming and J lost 6 bases, with 21 bases between them. Germline assignment: CDR1 MNHNS and CDR2 SASEGT. The CDR3 totals 15 residues. Here the CDR3 reads CASRPTRDQPGEQYF. The CDR3 DNA reads TGTGCCAGCAGGCCCACAAGAGATCAGCCTGGCGAGCAGTACTTC.

The genes are TRBV7-9 and TRBJ1-2, with unresolved D. Germline lookup yields CDR1 SEHNR and CDR2 FQNEAQ (reference sequence). Trimming shortened V by 3 bases and J by 4 bases, and 9 bases separated the two germline ends. This CDR3 spans 13 amino acids. The CDR3 nucleotides read TGTGCCAGCAGCTTGGTAGAGATCTATGGCTACACCTTC. Protein sequence: CASSLVEIYGYTF.

This sequence joins TRBV7-8 and TRBJ2-7; D perhaps matches TRBD2 (5 bases). This CDR3 has 16 residues. The germline V gene has CDR1 SGHVS and CDR2 FQNEAQ. V was cut by 8 bases and J by 3 bases, with 23 bases left in between. The DNA for the CDR3 is TGTGCCAGCGCCAACCACGAGTCAGGACTTTACTACGAGCAGTACTTC. Its protein is CASANHESGLYYEQYF.

This clone was recorded once. V and J are TRBV6-5 and TRBJ2-1; D is unclear. The CDR3 consists of 14 residues. The V gene lost 4 bases and the J gene lost 0 bases, with 7 bases spanning the gap. Germline CDR1 reads MNHEY; CDR2 reads SVGAGI. The CDR3 DNA reads as TGTGCCAGCAGTTCTGTTAGCTCCTACAATGAGCAGTTCTTC. This gives the protein CASSSVSSYNEQFF.